The next 14 T cell receptor beta chains were all read from a single sample in a study of vaccination and CD4 T cells after COVID-19. Oncomine TCR Beta short-read sequencing was applied to DNA from cultured CD4+ T cells. A single record per CDR3 protein comes from TCRdb applying MiXCR to the PCR reads. The profile shows more than 12,000 distinct CDR3 sequences, less than 35% of them singletons. Which antigens these TCRs recognize remains unknown. Sample treatment: roughly nine-day PBMC culture with coronavirus spike peptide pools or control peptides (ViraFEST assay). The source material was CD4+ T cells from blood, cultured in vitro, sampled before SARS-CoV-2 vaccination. These receptors originate from a human donor who received a COVID-19 vaccine.

The sample holds a few counts of this clonotype. CDR3 protein: CASSYGTPGVYEQYF. The CDR3 bases are TGTGCCAGCAGTTACGGTACGCCGGGAGTCTACGAGCAGTACTTC. The chain carries TRBV6-5 and TRBJ2-7; weak D call: TRBD2 (6 bases). V lost 2 bases and J lost 3, with 14 bases in between. The germline CDR1 and CDR2 sequences are MNHEY and SVGAGI. The CDR3 has 15 amino acids.

Remarks on this clonotype: The missing conserved phenylalanine or tryptophan at the end of this CDR3 makes a read error likely. V and J are TRBV20-1 and TRBJ2-3, with 9 bases that match TRBD2. V gave up 3 bases and J gave up 3 bases; unmatched junction bases: 7. In germline, CDR1 is DFQATT, CDR2 SNEGSKA (reference sequence). This CDR3 has 15 amino acids. The CDR3, as DNA: TGCAGTGCTAGGGGCGGGGGGGTATCAACAGATACGCAGTATTCT. Translated, it gives CSARGGGVSTDTQYS.

This clonotype has more than one count but fewer than ten. The rearrangement links TRBV24-1 to TRBJ2-3; perhaps TRBD1 as D (6 bases). This CDR3 is 15 amino acids long. Per the germline V gene, CDR1 is KGHDR and CDR2 is SFDVKD. Trimming took 2 bases from V and 6 from J, leaving 14 bases between them. This CDR3 is CATSDSGQNIDTQYF. The CDR3 nucleotides read TGTGCCACCAGTGATTCAGGACAGAACATTGATACGCAGTATTTT.

The chain recombines TRBV20-1 with TRBJ2-1; 12 bases fit TRBD2. Germline CDR1 is DFQATT and CDR2 is SNEGSKA (reference sequence). The trim removed 0 bases at V and 3 bases at J, leaving 6 bases unmatched. The CDR3 contains 17 residues. This CDR3 reads CSARDWASGGDYNEQFF. DNA for the CDR3: TGCAGTGCTAGAGATTGGGCTAGCGGGGGGGACTACAATGAGCAGTTCTTC.

J is TRBJ1-1 and V is TRBV7-2; D is unclear. CDR1 is SGHTA, CDR2 FQGNSA, per germline. V lost 3 bases and J lost 4, with 9 bases in between. The CDR3 is 13 amino acids. The CDR3 loop reads CASSFWSSTEAFF. CDR3 bases: TGTGCCAGCAGCTTCTGGTCTAGCACTGAAGCTTTCTTT. Variable domain in full (rest from reference TRBV7-2 and TRBJ1-1): GAGVSQSPSNKVTEKGKDVELRCDPISGHTALYWYRQSLGQGLEFLIYFQGNSAPDKSGLPSDRFSAERTGGSVSTLTIQRTQQEDSAVYLCASSFWSSTEAFFGQGTRLTVV.

The chain is built from TRBV19 and TRBJ1-1, with D unresolved. Germline values: CDR1 LNHDA, CDR2 SQIVND (reference sequence). This CDR3 region has 15 residues. With 3 bases removed from V and 3 bases from J, the gap between germline ends came to 14 bases. The CDR3, as DNA: TGTGCCAGTAGTATGGGCCGGCAGAGGGACACTGAAGCTTTCTTT. This translates into CASSMGRQRDTEAFF.

The rearrangement joins TRBV4-1 to TRBJ2-3; D is possibly TRBD1 or TRBD2 (6 bases each). This CDR3 comprises 15 residues. CDR1 and CDR2 (germline): MGHRA, YSYEKL. The ends were cut back, 2 bases at V and 2 bases at J, with 11 bases in the middle. The CDR3, as DNA: TGCGCCAGCAGCCAATCAGGGGACTTCACAGATACGCAGTATTTT. Translating it yields CASSQSGDFTDTQYF.

The chain carries TRBV5-1 and TRBJ2-1; D is ambiguous. CDR3 length: 14 residues. The germline V gene has CDR1 SGHRS and CDR2 YFSETQ. V lost 0 bases to trimming and J lost 3 bases, with 7 bases between them. The CDR3 coding sequence is TGCGCCAGCAGCTTGGAGGTCTTCTACAATGAGCAGTTCTTC. Its translation is CASSLEVFYNEQFF.

The genes are TRBV6-5 and TRBJ2-3, with D uncertain. This CDR3 comprises 14 residues. Germline CDR1 and CDR2: MNHEY and SVGAGI. Trimming removed 3 bases at V and 7 bases at J, with 14 bases between. CDR3 sequence reads: CASSYRSTAYTQYF. The CDR3 DNA reads as TGTGCCAGCAGTTATCGCTCCACAGCATATACGCAGTATTTT.

The chain employs TRBV23-1 and TRBJ1-2; the D is unclear. TRBV23-1 is classed as an ORF, of uncertain function. The ends were cut back, 4 bases at V and 4 bases at J, with 10 bases in the middle. There are 13 residues in the CDR3. CDR3 region: CASSPALSYGYTF. The CDR3 DNA is TGCGCCAGCAGTCCCGCTCTTTCCTATGGCTACACCTTC.

The sample holds a few counts of this clonotype. The chain links TRBV15 to TRBJ2-1; no clear D. The V gene lost 0 bases and the J gene lost 4 bases, with 10 bases spanning the gap. Per germline, CDR1 LNHNV and CDR2 YYDKDF (reference sequence). The CDR3 spans 15 residues. Here the CDR3 DNA reads TGTGCCACCAGCAGAGATCGGACGGTTTACAATGAGCAGTTCTTC. Protein product: CATSRDRTVYNEQFF.

This chain uses TRBV7-2 with TRBJ1-2; possibly TRBD1 for D (5 bases). The V gene lost 1 base and the J gene lost 8 bases, with 11 bases spanning the gap. Germline V CDR1 and CDR2: SGHTA, FQGNSA. The length of the CDR3 is 13 residues. CDR3 bases: TGTGCCAGCAGCTTAGAGCAGGGTAGAGGCTACACCTTC. Translation gives CASSLEQGRGYTF.

In its sample, this clonotype ranks as medium-sized (0.01 to 0.1%). V is TRBV11-3 and J is TRBJ1-2; no definite D call. Germline CDR1 and CDR2: SGHNT and YENEEA. The ends were cut back, 5 bases at V and 7 bases at J, with 14 bases in the middle. The CDR3 is 13 amino acids. CDR3: CASSPQRLSGYTF. CDR3 nucleotide sequence: TGTGCCAGCAGCCCCCAGCGTTTAAGTGGCTACACCTTC.

The J gene is TRBJ2-5, the V gene TRBV7-9; D gene unclear. The CDR3 has 15 residues. V dropped 2 bases and J dropped 5 bases, with 15 bases sitting between them. Germline CDR1 and CDR2: SEHNR and FQNEAQ (reference sequence). CDR3 bases: TGTGCCAGCAGCTTAATCCTGGGATCCTTGGAGACCCAGTACTTC. Translating gives CASSLILGSLETQYF.